Listed below are T cell receptor beta chains from one sample, sequenced in a study of T cell responses to AZD1222 COVID-19 vaccine. Clones were read by immunoSEQ multiplex PCR, and TCRdb kept only the in-frame ones, dropping some. The repertoire includes 150,000 to 170,000 clones, about nine tenths of them detected once, and about 19% sits in the top ten. The source material was peripheral blood, sampled on day 0 of AZD1222 vaccination. These receptors all stem from an adult in good health. CDR3s include the opening cysteine and the closing phenylalanine or tryptophan. The D gene is left open where the match is weak. Clone size, where shown, is once, few, many, or a class for clones that have expanded.

cdr3_length clone_size j_call d_call v_call cdr3_nt cdr3_aa
16 . TRBJ2-7 . TRBV11-2 TGTGCCAGCAGCTTCCCGGGAATTTATCCCTGCTTCGAGCAGTACTTC CASSFPGIYPCFEQYF
11 . TRBJ1-1 . TRBV24-1 TGTGCCACCAGTTTGGGTTCCGAAGCTTTCTTT CATSLGSEAFF
16 . TRBJ1-6 . TRBV5-1 TGCGCCAGCAGCTTGATCACAGGGCCGACTAATTCACCCCTCCACTTT CASSLITGPTNSPLHF
15 . TRBJ2-1 . TRBV9 TGTGCCAGCAGCGGGGGGAGGAGCTCCTACAATGAGCAGTTCTTC CASSGGRSSYNEQFF
14 . TRBJ1-2 . TRBV10-3 TGTGCCATCAGGGGGACACAAAGTTCCTATGGCTACACCTTC CAIRGTQSSYGYTF
12 . TRBJ1-2 . TRBV10-3 TGTGCCGTACCGGGACCGTACTATGGCTACACCTTC CAVPGPYYGYTF
13 . TRBJ1-5 . TRBV6-5 TGTGCCAGCACCTCCGGACGGCTTCAGCCCCAGCATTTT CASTSGRLQPQHF
12 few TRBJ1-2 . TRBV19 TGTGCCAGTAGTCGGGGGAATGGGGGCTACACCTTC CASSRGNGGYTF
14 . TRBJ1-6 . TRBV19 TGTGCCAGTAGTCGAAGGCTTGGTAATTCACCCCTCCACTTT CASSRRLGNSPLHF
17 . TRBJ1-1 . TRBV7-9 TGTGCCAGCAGCCACCAGACAGCTGCAAGCTCGAACACTGAAGCTTTCTTT CASSHQTAASSNTEAFF
16 few TRBJ2-7 . TRBV2 TGTGCCAGCAGTGAAGCGGTCGGGATATGGACCTACGAGCAGTACTTC CASSEAVGIWTYEQYF
15 . TRBJ2-3 TRBD2 TRBV11-2 TGTGCCAGCAGCTTATTAGCGGGGGGCACAGATACGCAGTATTTT CASSLLAGGTDTQYF
15 . TRBJ1-4 TRBD1 TRBV27 TGTGCCAGCAGTCAAATGACAGGGTGGCATGAAAAACTGTTTTTT CASSQMTGWHEKLFF
13 . TRBJ1-2 . TRBV5-6 TGTGCCAGCAGTTCGACGCAGACTTATGGCTACACCTTC CASSSTQTYGYTF
15 . TRBJ1-6 . TRBV7-2 TGTGCCAGCAGCTTAGGTCGGCAGGGTAGATCACCCCTCCACTTT CASSLGRQGRSPLHF
17 . TRBJ2-6 . TRBV9 TGTGCCAGCAGCCGCCAGGGAGGAACCTCTGGGGCCAACGTCCTGACTTTC CASSRQGGTSGANVLTF
17 . TRBJ2-7 TRBD2 TRBV7-6 TGTGCCAGCAGCTTAGGGACTAGCGGGGGGGCCTCCTACGAGCAGTACTTC CASSLGTSGGASYEQYF
15 . TRBJ2-7 . TRBV19 TGTGCCAGTAGTATAACTTTGGGCGGAGCCTACGAGCAGTACTTC CASSITLGGAYEQYF
16 . TRBJ1-1 . TRBV7-8 TGTGCCAGCAGCTTATTGAAGCGCCTAAGCATCACTGAAGCTTTCTTT CASSLLKRLSITEAFF
12 . TRBJ1-5 . TRBV21-1 TGTGCCAGCAGCAAACTTGGGCAGCCCCAGCATTTT CASSKLGQPQHF
15 . TRBJ1-1 . TRBV5-4 TGTGCCAGCAGCTTAACTGGGGCGCTGAACACTGAAGCTTTCTTT CASSLTGALNTEAFF
10 . TRBJ1-1 . TRBV9 TGTGGGCGGCCCGGGACTGAAGCTTTCTTT CGRPGTEAFF
13 . TRBJ1-2 . TRBV2 TGTGCCAGCAGCGATACAGGGATTTGGGGCTACACCTTC CASSDTGIWGYTF
14 . TRBJ1-3 . TRBV11-2 TGTGCCAGCAGCTTAGATTGGAGCGGAAACACCATATATTTT CASSLDWSGNTIYF
16 . TRBJ1-4 . TRBV7-9 TGTGCCAGCAGCTCCCGCGGACAGAGTTTTCTAGAAAAACTGTTTTTT CASSSRGQSFLEKLFF
13 few TRBJ2-7 . TRBV7-9 TGTGCCAGCAGCTCCGATTTAGCTTACGAGCAGTACTTC CASSSDLAYEQYF
15 . TRBJ2-7 . TRBV28 TGTGCCAGCACCCCAACAGGGACCAGTGGGTACGAGCAGTACTTC CASTPTGTSGYEQYF
13 . TRBJ2-5 . TRBV18 TGTGCCAGCTCACCTAACCAGGGAGAGACCCAGTACTTC CASSPNQGETQYF
15 . TRBJ2-3 TRBD2 TRBV5-4 TGTGCCAGCAGCAGCCGGACTAGCGGGGGGGGTACGCAGTATTTT CASSSRTSGGGTQYF
12 . TRBJ1-5 . TRBV12-3/TRBV12-4 TGTGCCAGCAGTTTAGGCAATCAGCCCCAGCATTTT CASSLGNQPQHF
15 . TRBJ1-3 TRBD1 TRBV9 TGTGCCAGCAGCCCTCTTGGACAGGGGGAAAACACCATATATTTT CASSPLGQGENTIYF
15 few TRBJ2-7 . TRBV28 TGTGCCAGCAGTCTTACTGGGGTACTCGGCTACGAGCAGTACTTC CASSLTGVLGYEQYF
18 . TRBJ2-6 . TRBV7-2 TGTGCCAGCAGCCCCTGGGCAGTCCTCCTCTCTGGGGCCAACGTCCTGACTTTC CASSPWAVLLSGANVLTF
17 . TRBJ1-1 . TRBV18 TGTGCCAGCTCACCACGGGGGGTTGCAGGGGTGAACACTGAAGCTTTCTTT CASSPRGVAGVNTEAFF
15 . TRBJ1-5 TRBD1 TRBV10-3 TGTGCCATCGCCCGGGACAGGGTGGGTTTAGAGCCCCAGCATTTT CAIARDRVGLEPQHF
16 . TRBJ2-2 TRBD2 TRBV6-1 TGTGCCAGCAGTGAAATCCTAGCGGGGAACACCGGGGAGCTGTTTTTT CASSEILAGNTGELFF
15 . TRBJ1-5 . TRBV5-1 TGCGCCAGCAGCTTCGGGACCCGCGATAATCAGCCCCAGCATTTT CASSFGTRDNQPQHF
15 . TRBJ1-2 TRBD1 TRBV27 TGTGCCAGCAGTCCACCGGGACAGGGCCTCTATGGCTACACCTTC CASSPPGQGLYGYTF
16 once TRBJ1-3 . TRBV12-5 TGTGCTAGTGGTTTGGGACATCCGGCCGGGGGAAACACCATATATTTT CASGLGHPAGGNTIYF
15 . TRBJ2-7 TRBD1 TRBV5-1 TGCGCCAGCAGCCCCGGACAGGGTGGGTCTTACGAGCAGTACTTC CASSPGQGGSYEQYF
11 . TRBJ1-2 . TRBV28 TGTGCCAGCAGGACAAGCTATGGCTACACCTTC CASRTSYGYTF
14 once TRBJ1-1 . TRBV5-1 TGCGCCAGCAGCTTCCTTTCCGGGAACACTGAAGCTTTCTTT CASSFLSGNTEAFF
15 . TRBJ1-1 TRBD1 TRBV4-3 TGCGCCAGCAGCCGAGACAGGGCCTTGAACACTGAAGCTTTCTTT CASSRDRALNTEAFF